These T cell receptor beta chains were read from a single sample in a study of graft-versus-host responses after intestinal transplantation. Using immunoSEQ multiplex PCR, the repertoire was profiled, and TCRdb retains in-frame clones only, with some absent. This sample has roughly 1,800 clones, with over 35% found just once. The sequences come from alloreactive CD8+ T cells from a mixed lymphocyte reaction culture, collected before transplantation. The receptors derive from a human patient who was an organ donor for intestinal transplantation. The CDR3 runs from the conserved cysteine through the conserved F or W. A D gene is named only where the DNA matches it firmly. Not every row has a clone size; where given, it reads once, few, many or a size class.

D	size	V	J	CDR3	DNA
TRBD1	-	TRBV4-1	TRBJ1-2	CASSPLPPWTGNYGYTF	TGCGCCAGCAGCCCTTTACCCCCCTGGACAGGGAACTATGGCTACACCTTC
-	few	TRBV4-1	TRBJ1-4	CASSQAAVMNEKLFF	TGCGCCAGCAGCCAAGCGGCGGTTATGAATGAAAAACTGTTTTTT
TRBD2	-	TRBV29-1	TRBJ2-2	CSVEVGRGSLGELFF	TGCAGCGTTGAAGTGGGGCGGGGGTCTCTCGGGGAGCTGTTTTTT
-	few	TRBV5-6	TRBJ1-6	CASSLVGSSYNSPLHF	TGTGCCAGCAGCTTGGTGGGGAGCTCCTATAATTCACCCCTCCACTTT
TRBD2	-	TRBV11-2	TRBJ2-5	CASSLLAGGPDQETQYF	TGTGCCAGCAGCTTACTAGCGGGGGGCCCTGACCAAGAGACCCAGTACTTC
-	-	TRBV6-6	TRBJ1-5	CASSYSAQGNQPQHF	TGTGCCAGCAGTTACTCGGCGCAGGGTAATCAGCCCCAGCATTTT
TRBD1	-	TRBV5-3	TRBJ1-4	CASSPGQGANEKLFF	TGTGCCAGCAGCCCCGGACAGGGGGCTAATGAAAAACTGTTTTTT
-	-	TRBV29-1	TRBJ1-2	CSVEPRRGSEGYGYTF	TGCAGCGTTGAACCCCGGAGGGGGTCCGAGGGCTATGGCTACACCTTC
TRBD2	few	TRBV27	TRBJ2-7	CASSLSSGGRYEQYF	TGTGCCAGCAGTTTATCTAGCGGGGGTAGGTACGAGCAGTACTTC
-	few	TRBV11-1	TRBJ2-7	CASSLEAGLSYEQYF	TGTGCCAGCAGCTTAGAGGCAGGGCTTTCCTACGAGCAGTACTTC
-	few	TRBV4-3	TRBJ1-1	CASSQGPGRPNTEAFF	TGCGCCAGCAGCCAAGGTCCCGGCAGACCCAACACTGAAGCTTTCTTT
TRBD1	large	TRBV5-1	TRBJ1-2	CASSSTPDRHYGYTF	TGCGCCAGCAGCTCGACCCCGGACAGGCACTATGGCTACACCTTC
-	-	TRBV11-3	TRBJ1-6	CASSLVGSSYNSPLHF	TGTGCCAGCAGCTTGGTGGGGAGCTCCTATAATTCACCCCTCCACTTT
TRBD1	once	TRBV27	TRBJ2-5	CASSWTGGETQYF	TGTGCCAGCAGTTGGACAGGGGGAGAGACCCAGTACTTC
-	-	TRBV7-9	TRBJ1-2	CASSLVGGALLTYGYTF	TGTGCCAGCAGCTTAGTCGGGGGCGCTCTGCTAACCTATGGCTACACCTTC
TRBD2	-	TRBV11-2	TRBJ2-1	CASSVLAGANEQFF	TGTGCCAGCAGCGTTCTAGCGGGGGCTAATGAGCAGTTCTTC
-	once	TRBV30	TRBJ1-5	CAWSVSGSNQPQHF	TGTGCCTGGAGTGTATCCGGTAGCAATCAGCCCCAGCATTTT
-	large	TRBV11-2	TRBJ1-1	CASSGGAEAFF	TGTGCCAGCAGCGGCGGGGCTGAAGCTTTCTTT
TRBD1	large	TRBV29-1	TRBJ1-1	CSVVAGGANTEAFF	TGCAGCGTTGTGGCAGGGGGAGCTAACACTGAAGCTTTCTTT
TRBD2	-	TRBV9	TRBJ2-3	CASSYFSASGGTDTQYF	TGTGCCAGCAGCTACTTCTCGGCTAGCGGGGGGACAGATACGCAGTATTTT
-	large	TRBV4-1	TRBJ2-7	CASSQYGASYEQYF	TGCGCCAGCAGCCAATATGGGGCGTCCTACGAGCAGTACTTC
TRBD1	-	TRBV4-1	TRBJ2-7	CASSQGVPRQGAYEQYF	TGCGCCAGCAGCCAAGGGGTACCTAGACAGGGAGCCTACGAGCAGTACTTC
TRBD2	few	TRBV11-2	TRBJ2-2	CASSPRRGGRTGELFF	TGTGCCAGCAGCCCACGCCGCGGGGGGCGAACCGGGGAGCTGTTTTTT
-	-	TRBV9	TRBJ2-7	CASSVAGETYEQYF	TGTGCCAGCAGCGTGGCAGGAGAGACCTACGAGCAGTACTTC
-	-	TRBV4-1	TRBJ1-2	CASSQVRGQDGYTF	TGCGCCAGCAGCCAAGTTCGGGGGCAGGATGGCTACACCTTC
-	large	TRBV6-5	TRBJ2-1	CASSYGSNNEQFF	TGTGCCAGCAGTTACGGATCGAATAATGAGCAGTTCTTC
TRBD2	large	TRBV4-1	TRBJ2-7	CASSQTTLASYEQYF	TGCGCCAGCAGCCAAACGACACTAGCGTCCTACGAGCAGTACTTC
-	-	TRBV4-1	TRBJ2-7	CASSQRLDYEQYF	TGCGCCAGCAGCCAAAGATTGGATTACGAGCAGTACTTC
TRBD2	-	TRBV4-1	TRBJ2-1	CASTLGPAGAHYNEQFF	TGCGCCAGCACCCTAGGTCCAGCGGGGGCCCACTACAATGAGCAGTTCTTC
-	once	TRBV2	TRBJ2-3	CASSGGTTSDTQYF	TGTGCCAGCAGTGGAGGAACTACGTCCGATACGCAGTATTTT
-	-	TRBV4-1	TRBJ1-2	CASSQGVGALYGYTF	TGCGCCAGCAGCCAAGGTGTGGGGGCCCTCTATGGCTACACCTTC
-	-	TRBV28	TRBJ2-5	CASSLVGGGLKETQYF	TGTGCCAGCAGTTTGGTAGGGGGGGGGCTGAAAGAGACCCAGTACTTC
-	-	TRBV7-9	TRBJ2-7	CASSLTDEQYF	TGTGCCAGCAGCTTGACAGACGAGCAGTACTTC
TRBD1	few	TRBV4-1	TRBJ1-2	CASSQVDRAANYGYTF	TGCGCCAGCAGCCAAGTGGACAGGGCGGCTAACTATGGCTACACCTTC
TRBD1	-	TRBV6-9	TRBJ1-1	CASSSSTGFDTEAFF	TGTGCCAGCAGTTCGTCGACAGGGTTCGACACTGAAGCTTTCTTT
-	large	TRBV27	TRBJ2-7	CASSLLTTGGTYEQYF	TGTGCCAGCAGTCTATTAACCACCGGGGGTACCTACGAGCAGTACTTC
TRBD2	few	TRBV5-1	TRBJ2-3	CASSGGLAGGTDTQYF	TGCGCCAGCAGCGGGGGGTTAGCGGGGGGCACAGATACGCAGTATTTT